This TCR beta chain was retrieved from a study of OX40 agonist ivuxolimab in advanced cancers. Overall study: People who had prior anti-PD-1, anti-PD-L1 or anti-CTLA-4 therapy could take part, and around 43% had some. Study findings and constraints: On average, a greater number of expanded clones characterised CD8+ T cells relative to CD4+.

Profiled with immunoSEQ multiplex PCR; TCRdb holds only in-frame clones, not every one. Among roughly 40,000 clones, approximately 86% were seen once, and the ten largest hold 12%. Remarks on this clone: The antigen is undetermined.

Germline values: CDR1 SEHNR, CDR2 FQNEAQ (reference sequence). There are 15 residues in the CDR3. V was trimmed by 7 bases and J by 14 bases, leaving 29 bases between them. This specimen consisted of CD4+ or CD8+ T cells sorted from blood, obtained in a trial of the OX40 agonist ivuxolimab. This receptor was obtained from an adult with an advanced solid tumor such as melanoma, head and neck, liver or kidney cancer. The gene calls are TRBV7-9 and TRBJ1-2, with D possibly TRBD1 on 6 matching bases. The DNA for the CDR3 is TGTGCCAGCACTTCCAGCGTTACAGGGAGGGTAATGTTGACCTTC. Translation gives CASTSSVTGRVMLTF.